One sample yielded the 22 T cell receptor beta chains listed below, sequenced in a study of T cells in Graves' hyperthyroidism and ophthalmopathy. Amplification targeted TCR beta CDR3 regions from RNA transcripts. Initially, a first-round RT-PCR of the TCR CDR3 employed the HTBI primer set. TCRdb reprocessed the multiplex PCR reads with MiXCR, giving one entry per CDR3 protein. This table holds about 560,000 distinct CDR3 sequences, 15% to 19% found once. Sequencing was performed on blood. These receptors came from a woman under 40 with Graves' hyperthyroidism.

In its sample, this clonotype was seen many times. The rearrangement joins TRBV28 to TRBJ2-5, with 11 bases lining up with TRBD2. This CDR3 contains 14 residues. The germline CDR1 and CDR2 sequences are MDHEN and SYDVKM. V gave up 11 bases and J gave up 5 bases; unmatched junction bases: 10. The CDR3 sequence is CAGHSGRAWETQYF. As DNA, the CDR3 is TGTGCCGGCCATAGCGGGAGGGCCTGGGAGACCCAGTACTTC.

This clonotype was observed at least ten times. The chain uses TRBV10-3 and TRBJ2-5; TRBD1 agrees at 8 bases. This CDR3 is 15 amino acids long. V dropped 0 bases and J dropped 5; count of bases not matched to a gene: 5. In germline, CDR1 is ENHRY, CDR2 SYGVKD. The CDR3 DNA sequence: TGTGCCATCAGTGAGTCCGGCCAGGGGGCTGAGACCCAGTACTTC. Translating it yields CAISESGQGAETQYF.

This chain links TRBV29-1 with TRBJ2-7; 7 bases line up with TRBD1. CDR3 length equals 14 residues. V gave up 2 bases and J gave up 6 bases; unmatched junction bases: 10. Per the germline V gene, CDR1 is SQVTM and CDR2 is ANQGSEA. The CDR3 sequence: CSVEIVDRVGEQYF. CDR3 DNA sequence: TGCAGCGTTGAAATAGTAGACAGGGTTGGCGAGCAGTACTTC.

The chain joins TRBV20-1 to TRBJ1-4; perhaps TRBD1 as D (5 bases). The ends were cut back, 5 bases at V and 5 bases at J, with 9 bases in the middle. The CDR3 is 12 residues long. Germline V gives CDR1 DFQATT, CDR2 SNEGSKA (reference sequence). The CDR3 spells CSAHRQNEKLFF. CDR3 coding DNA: TGCAGTGCTCACAGGCAGAATGAAAAACTGTTTTTT.

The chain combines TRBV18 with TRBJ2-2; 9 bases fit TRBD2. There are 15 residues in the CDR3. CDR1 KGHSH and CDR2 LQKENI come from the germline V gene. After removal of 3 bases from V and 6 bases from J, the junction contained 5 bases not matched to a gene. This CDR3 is CASSPIAGGPGELFF. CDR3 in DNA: TGTGCCAGCTCACCGATCGCGGGAGGGCCCGGGGAGCTGTTTTTT.

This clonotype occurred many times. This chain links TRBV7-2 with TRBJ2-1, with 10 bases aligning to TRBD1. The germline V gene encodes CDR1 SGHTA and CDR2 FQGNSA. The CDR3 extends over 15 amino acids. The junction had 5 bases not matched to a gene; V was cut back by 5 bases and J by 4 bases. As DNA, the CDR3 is TGTGCCAGCAGCGTAGACAGGGGGCTTTACAATGAGCAGTTCTTC. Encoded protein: CASSVDRGLYNEQFF.

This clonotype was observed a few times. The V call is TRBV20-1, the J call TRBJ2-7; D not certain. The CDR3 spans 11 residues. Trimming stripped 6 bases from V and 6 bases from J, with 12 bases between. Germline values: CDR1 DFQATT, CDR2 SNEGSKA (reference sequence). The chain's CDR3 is CSATRGLEQYF. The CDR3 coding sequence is TGCAGTGCCACCCGTGGGCTCGAGCAGTACTTC.

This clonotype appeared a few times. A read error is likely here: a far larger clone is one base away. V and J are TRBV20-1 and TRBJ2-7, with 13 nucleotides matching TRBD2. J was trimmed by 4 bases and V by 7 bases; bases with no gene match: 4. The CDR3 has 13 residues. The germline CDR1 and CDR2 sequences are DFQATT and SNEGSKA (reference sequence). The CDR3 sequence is CSVRTSGSYEQYF. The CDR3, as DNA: TGCAGTGTGCGGACTAGCGGGAGTTACGAGCAGTACTTC.

The CDR3 sequence: CASSPLTVLVGDNEQFF. In nucleotides, the CDR3 is TGTGCCAGCAGTCCACTAACGGTCTTAGTGGGGGACAATGAGCAGTTCTTC. This chain connects TRBV27 to TRBJ2-1, with D perhaps being TRBD1 or TRBD2 (5 bases each). The CDR3 sequence is 17 residues long. The V and J ends lost 5 bases and 5 bases respectively, with 22 bases between them. Germline V gene data show CDR1 as MNHEY and CDR2 as SMNVEV (reference sequence).

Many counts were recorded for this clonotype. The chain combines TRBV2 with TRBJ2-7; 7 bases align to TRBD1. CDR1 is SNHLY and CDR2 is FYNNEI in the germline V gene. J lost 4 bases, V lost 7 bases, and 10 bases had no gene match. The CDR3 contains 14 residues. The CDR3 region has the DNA TGTGCCAGCAAGACAGGGCCCCCAGGATACGAGCAGTACTTC. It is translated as CASKTGPPGYEQYF. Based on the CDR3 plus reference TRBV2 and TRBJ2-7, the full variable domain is EPEVTQTPSHQVTQMGQEVILRCVPISNHLYFYWYRQILGQKVEFLVSFYNNEISEKSEIFDDQFSVERPDGSNFTLKIRSTKLEDSAMYFCASKTGPPGYEQYFGPGTRLTVT.

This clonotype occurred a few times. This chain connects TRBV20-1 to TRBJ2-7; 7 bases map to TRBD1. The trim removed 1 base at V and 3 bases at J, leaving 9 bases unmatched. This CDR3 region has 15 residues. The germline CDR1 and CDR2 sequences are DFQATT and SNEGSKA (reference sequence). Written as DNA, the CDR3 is TGCAGTGCTAGAGTCACGGGACAGTCACTCTACGAGCAGTACTTC. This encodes CSARVTGQSLYEQYF.

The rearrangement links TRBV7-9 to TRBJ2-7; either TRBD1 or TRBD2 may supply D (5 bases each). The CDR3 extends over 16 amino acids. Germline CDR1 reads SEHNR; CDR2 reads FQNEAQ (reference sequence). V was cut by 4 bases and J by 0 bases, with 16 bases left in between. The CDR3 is CASSSTGTASSYEQYF. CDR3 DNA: TGTGCCAGCAGCTCGACCGGGACCGCGAGCTCCTACGAGCAGTACTTC.

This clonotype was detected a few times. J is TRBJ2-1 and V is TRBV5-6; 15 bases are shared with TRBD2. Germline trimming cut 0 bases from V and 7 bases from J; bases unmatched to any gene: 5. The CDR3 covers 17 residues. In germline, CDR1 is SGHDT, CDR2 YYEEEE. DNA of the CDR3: TGTGCCAGCAGCTTGGCTAGGACTAGCGGGAGGGGGAATGAGCAGTTCTTC. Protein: CASSLARTSGRGNEQFF.

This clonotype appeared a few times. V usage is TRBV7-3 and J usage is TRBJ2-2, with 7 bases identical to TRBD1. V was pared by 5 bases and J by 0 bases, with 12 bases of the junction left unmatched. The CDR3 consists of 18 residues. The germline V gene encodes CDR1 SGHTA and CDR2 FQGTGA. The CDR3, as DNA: TGTGCCAGCAGCATACACCCCTGCAGGGGGTCGAACACCGGGGAGCTGTTTTTT. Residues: CASSIHPCRGSNTGELFF.

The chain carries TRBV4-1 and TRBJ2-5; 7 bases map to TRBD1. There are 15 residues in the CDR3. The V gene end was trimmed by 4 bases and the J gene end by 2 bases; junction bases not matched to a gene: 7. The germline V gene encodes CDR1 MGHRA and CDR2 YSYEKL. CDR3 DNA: TGCGCCAGCAGCCTTCCCGGGACAGTTCAAGAGACCCAGTACTTC. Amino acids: CASSLPGTVQETQYF.

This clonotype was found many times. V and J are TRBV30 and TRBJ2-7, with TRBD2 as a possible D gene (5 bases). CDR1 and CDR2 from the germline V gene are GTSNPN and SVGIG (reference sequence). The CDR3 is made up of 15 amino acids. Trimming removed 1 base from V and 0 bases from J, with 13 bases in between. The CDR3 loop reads CAWSASLGSSYEQYF. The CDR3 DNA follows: TGTGCCTGGAGTGCTTCACTAGGCAGCTCCTACGAGCAGTACTTC.

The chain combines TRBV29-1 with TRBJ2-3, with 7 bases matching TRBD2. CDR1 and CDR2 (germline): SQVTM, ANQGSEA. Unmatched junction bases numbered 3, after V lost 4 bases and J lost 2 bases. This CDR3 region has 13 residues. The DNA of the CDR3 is TGCAGCGTTGGGACTAGAAACACAGATACGCAGTATTTT. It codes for CSVGTRNTDTQYF.

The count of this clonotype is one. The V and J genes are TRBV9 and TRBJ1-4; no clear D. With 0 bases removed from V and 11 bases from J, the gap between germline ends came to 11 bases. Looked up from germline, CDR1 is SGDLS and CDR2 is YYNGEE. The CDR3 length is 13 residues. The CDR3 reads CASSVAPFEKLFF. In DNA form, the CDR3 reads TGTGCCAGCAGCGTAGCGCCATTTGAGAAACTGTTTTTT.

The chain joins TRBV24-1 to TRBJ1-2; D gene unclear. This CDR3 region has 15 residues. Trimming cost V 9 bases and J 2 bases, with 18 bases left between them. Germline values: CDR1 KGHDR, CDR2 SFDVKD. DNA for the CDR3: TGTGCCACCCCAGAGGTCCGGTCTTTCAACTATGGCTACACCTTC. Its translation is CATPEVRSFNYGYTF.

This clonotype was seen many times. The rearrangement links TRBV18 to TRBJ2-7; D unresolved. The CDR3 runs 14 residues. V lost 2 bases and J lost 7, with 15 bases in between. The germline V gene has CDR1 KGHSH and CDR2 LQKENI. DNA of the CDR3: TGTGCCAGCTCACCAATCTTCGGAGTGCGGGAGCAGTACTTC. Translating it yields CASSPIFGVREQYF.

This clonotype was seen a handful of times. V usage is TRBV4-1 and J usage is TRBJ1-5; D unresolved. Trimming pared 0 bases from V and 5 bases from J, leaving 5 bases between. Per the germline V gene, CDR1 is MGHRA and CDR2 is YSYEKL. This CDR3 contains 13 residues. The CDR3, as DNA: TGCGCCAGCAGCCAAGACAACGATCAGCCCCAGCATTTT. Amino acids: CASSQDNDQPQHF.

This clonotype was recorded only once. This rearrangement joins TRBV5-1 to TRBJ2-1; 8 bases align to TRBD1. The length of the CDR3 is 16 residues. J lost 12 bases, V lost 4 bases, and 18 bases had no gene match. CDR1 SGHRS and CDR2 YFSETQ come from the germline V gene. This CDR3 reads CASSQFSTGTGHGQFF. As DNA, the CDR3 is TGCGCCAGCAGCCAATTCTCCACCGGGACAGGTCATGGGCAGTTCTTC.